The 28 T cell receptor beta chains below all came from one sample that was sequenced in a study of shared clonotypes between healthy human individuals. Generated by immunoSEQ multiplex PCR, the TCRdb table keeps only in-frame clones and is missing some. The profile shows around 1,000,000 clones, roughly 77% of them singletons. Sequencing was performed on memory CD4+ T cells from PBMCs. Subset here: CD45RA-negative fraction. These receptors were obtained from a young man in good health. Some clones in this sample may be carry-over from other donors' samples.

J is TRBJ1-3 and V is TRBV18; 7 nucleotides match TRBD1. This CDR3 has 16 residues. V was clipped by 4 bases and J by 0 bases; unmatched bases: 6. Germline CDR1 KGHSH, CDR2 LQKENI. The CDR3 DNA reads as TGTGCCAGCTCACTATCGACAGGGAGCTCTGGAAACACCATATATTTT. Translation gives CASSLSTGSSGNTIYF.

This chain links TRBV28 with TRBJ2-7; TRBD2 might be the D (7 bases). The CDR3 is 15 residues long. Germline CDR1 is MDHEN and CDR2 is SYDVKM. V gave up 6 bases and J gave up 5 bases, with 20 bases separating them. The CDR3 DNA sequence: TGTGCCAGCAGCTCACCCACGGGGGGCAAGCACGAGCAGTACTTC. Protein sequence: CASSSPTGGKHEQYF.

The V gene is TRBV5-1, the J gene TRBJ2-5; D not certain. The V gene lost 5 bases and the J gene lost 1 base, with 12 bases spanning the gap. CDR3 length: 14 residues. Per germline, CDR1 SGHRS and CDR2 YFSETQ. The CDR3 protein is CASRKQQIQETQYF. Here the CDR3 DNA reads TGCGCCAGCAGAAAACAGCAAATCCAAGAGACCCAGTACTTC.

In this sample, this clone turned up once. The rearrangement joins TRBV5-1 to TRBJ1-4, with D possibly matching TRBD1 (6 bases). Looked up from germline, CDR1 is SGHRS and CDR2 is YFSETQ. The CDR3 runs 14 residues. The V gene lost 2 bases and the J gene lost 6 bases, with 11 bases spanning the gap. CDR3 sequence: CASSLQGLDEKLFF. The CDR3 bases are TGCGCCAGCAGCTTACAGGGCCTGGATGAAAAACTGTTTTTT.

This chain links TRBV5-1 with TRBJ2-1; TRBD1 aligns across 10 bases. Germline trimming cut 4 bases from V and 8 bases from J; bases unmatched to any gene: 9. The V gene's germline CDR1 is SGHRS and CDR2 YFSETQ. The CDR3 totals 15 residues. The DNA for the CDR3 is TGCGCCAGCAGCCCCCCGGGACAGGGGAGAGATGAGCAGTTCTTC. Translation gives CASSPPGQGRDEQFF.

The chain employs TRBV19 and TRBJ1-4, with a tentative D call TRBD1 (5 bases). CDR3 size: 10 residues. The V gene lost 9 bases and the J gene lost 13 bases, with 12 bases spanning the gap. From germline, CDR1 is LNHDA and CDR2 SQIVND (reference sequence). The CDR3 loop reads CASRGRRLFF. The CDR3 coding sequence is TGTGCCAGCCGGGGGAGAAGACTGTTTTTT.

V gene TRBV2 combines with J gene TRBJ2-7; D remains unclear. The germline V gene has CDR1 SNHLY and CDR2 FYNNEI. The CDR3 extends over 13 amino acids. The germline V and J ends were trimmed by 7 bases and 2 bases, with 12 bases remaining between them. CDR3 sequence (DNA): TGTGCCAGCAACCCGCACCAGACCTACGAGCAGTACTTC. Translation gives CASNPHQTYEQYF.

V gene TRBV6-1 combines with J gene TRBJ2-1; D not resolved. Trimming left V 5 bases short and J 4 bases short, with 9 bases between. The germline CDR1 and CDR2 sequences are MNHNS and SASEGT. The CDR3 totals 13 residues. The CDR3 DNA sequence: TGTGCCAGCAGTTCAACAGAGTACAATGAGCAGTTCTTC. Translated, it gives CASSSTEYNEQFF.

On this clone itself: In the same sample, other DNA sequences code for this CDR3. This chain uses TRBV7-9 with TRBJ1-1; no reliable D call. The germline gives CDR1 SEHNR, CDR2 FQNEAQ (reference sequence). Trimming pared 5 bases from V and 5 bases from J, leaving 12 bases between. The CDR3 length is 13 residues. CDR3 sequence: CASSPLGRTEAFF. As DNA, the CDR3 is TGTGCCAGCAGCCCCTTGGGTCGGACTGAAGCTTTCTTT. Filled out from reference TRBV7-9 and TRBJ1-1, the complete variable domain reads DTGVSQNPRHKITKRGQNVTFRCDPISEHNRLYWYRQTLGQGPEFLTYFQNEAQLEKSRLLSDRFSAERPKGSFSTLEIQRTEQGDSAMYLCASSPLGRTEAFFGQGTRLTVV.

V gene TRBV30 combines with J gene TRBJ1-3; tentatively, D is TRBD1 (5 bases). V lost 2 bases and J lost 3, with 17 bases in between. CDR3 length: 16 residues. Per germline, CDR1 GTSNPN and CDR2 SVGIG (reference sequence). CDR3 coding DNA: TGTGCCTGGAGTCAAGGGGCAGGGAGATTTGGAAACACCATATATTTT. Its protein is CAWSQGAGRFGNTIYF.

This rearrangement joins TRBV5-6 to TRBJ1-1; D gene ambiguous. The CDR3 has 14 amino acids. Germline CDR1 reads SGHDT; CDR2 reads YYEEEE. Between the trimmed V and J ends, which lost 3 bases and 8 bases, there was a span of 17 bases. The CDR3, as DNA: TGTGCCAGCAGCTGGGGAGACCCAGAGGTCGAAGCTTTCTTT. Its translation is CASSWGDPEVEAFF.

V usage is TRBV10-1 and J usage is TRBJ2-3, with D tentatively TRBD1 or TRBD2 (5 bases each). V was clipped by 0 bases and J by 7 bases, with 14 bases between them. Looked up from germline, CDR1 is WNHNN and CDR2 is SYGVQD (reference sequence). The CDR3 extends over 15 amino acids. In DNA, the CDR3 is TGCGCCAGCAGTGAGTCTGGGACCAGGCGGAATACGCAGTATTTT. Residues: CASSESGTRRNTQYF.

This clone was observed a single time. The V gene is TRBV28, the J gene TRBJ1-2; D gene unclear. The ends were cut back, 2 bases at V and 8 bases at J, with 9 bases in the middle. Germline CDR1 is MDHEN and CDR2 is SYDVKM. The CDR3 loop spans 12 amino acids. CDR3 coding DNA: TGTGCCAGCAGTTTACTGGGTGGGGGCTACACCTTC. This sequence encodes CASSLLGGGYTF.

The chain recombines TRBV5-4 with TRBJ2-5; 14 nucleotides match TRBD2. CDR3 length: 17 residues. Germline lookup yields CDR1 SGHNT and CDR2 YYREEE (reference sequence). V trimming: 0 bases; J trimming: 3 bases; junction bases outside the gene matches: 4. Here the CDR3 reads CASSLEGLAGEKETQYF. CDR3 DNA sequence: TGTGCCAGCAGCTTGGAGGGACTAGCGGGAGAGAAAGAGACCCAGTACTTC. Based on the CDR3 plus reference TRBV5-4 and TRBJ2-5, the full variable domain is ETGVTQSPTHLIKTRGQQVTLRCSSQSGHNTVSWYQQALGQGPQFIFQYYREEENGRGNFPPRFSGLQFPNYSSELNVNALELDDSALYLCASSLEGLAGEKETQYFGPGTRLLVL.

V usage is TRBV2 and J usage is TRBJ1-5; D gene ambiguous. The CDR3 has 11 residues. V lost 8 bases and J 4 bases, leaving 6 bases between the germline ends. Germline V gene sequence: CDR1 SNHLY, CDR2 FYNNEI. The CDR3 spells CASGLNQPQHF. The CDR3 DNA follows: TGTGCCAGCGGGTTAAATCAGCCCCAGCATTTT.

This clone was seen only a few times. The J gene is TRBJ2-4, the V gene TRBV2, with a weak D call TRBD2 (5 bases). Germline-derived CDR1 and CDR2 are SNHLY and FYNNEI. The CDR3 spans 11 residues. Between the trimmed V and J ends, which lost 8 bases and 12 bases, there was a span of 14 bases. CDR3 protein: CASGRGQAQYF. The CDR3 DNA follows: TGTGCCAGCGGTCGGGGTCAGGCTCAGTACTTC.

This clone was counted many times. The CDR3 DNA reads as TGTGCCAGCAGCACAGGGAGGGGGGACACTGAAGCTTTCTTT. As protein: CASSTGRGDTEAFF. The gene calls are TRBV9 and TRBJ1-1; a possible D gene is TRBD1 (6 bases). V dropped 4 bases and J dropped 3 bases, with 13 bases sitting between them. The CDR3 covers 14 residues. Germline V lookup: CDR1 SGDLS, CDR2 YYNGEE. Full variable domain (rest looked up from reference TRBV9 and TRBJ1-1): DSGVTQTPKHLITATGQRVTLRCSPRSGDLSVYWYQQSLDQGLQFLIQYYNGEERAKGNILERFSAQQFPDLHSELNLSSLELGDSALYFCASSTGRGDTEAFFGQGTRLTVV.

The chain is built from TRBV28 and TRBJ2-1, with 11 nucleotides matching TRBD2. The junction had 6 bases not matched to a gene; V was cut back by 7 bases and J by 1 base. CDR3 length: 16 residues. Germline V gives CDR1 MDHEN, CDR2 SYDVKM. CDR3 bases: TGTGCCAGCATTACTATAGCGGGAGGGTCCTACAATGAGCAGTTCTTC. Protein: CASITIAGGSYNEQFF.

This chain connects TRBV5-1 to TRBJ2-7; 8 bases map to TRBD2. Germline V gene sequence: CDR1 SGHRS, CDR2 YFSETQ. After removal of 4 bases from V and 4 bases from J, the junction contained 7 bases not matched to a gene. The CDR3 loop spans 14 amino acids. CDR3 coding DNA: TGCGCCAGCAGCCCCCGGGGGGGGCCTTACGAGCAGTACTTC. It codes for CASSPRGGPYEQYF.

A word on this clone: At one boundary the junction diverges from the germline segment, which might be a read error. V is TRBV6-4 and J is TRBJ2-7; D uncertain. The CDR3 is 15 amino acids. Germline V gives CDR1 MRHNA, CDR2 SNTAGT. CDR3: CASSVADLVSHEQYF. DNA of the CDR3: TGTGCCAGCAGTGTCGCAGATTTAGTCTCCCACGAGCAGTACTTC.

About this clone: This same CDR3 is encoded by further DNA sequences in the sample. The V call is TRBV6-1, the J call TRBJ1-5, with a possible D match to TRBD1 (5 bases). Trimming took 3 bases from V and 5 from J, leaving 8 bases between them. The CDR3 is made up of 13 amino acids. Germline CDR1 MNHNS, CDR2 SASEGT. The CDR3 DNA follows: TGTGCCAGCAGTGAGGGGCCGGATCAGCCCCAGCATTTT. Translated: CASSEGPDQPQHF.

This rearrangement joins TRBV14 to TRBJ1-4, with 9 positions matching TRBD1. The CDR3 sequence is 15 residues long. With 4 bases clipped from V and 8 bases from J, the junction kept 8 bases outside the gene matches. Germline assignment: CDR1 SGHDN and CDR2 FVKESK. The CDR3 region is CASSLTGTGKEKLFF. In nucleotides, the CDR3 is TGTGCCAGCAGCCTGACCGGGACAGGGAAAGAAAAACTGTTTTTT. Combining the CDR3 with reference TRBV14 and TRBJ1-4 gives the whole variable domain EAGVTQFPSHSVIEKGQTVTLRCDPISGHDNLYWYRRVMGKEIKFLLHFVKESKQDESGMPNNRFLAERTGGTYSTLKVQPAELEDSGVYFCASSLTGTGKEKLFFGSGTQLSVL.

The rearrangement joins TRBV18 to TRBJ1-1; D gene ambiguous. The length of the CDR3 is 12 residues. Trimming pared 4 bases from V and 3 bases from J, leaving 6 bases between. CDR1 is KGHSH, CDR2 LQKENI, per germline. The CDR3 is CASSHRDTEAFF. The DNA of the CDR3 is TGTGCCAGCTCACACCGGGACACTGAAGCTTTCTTT.

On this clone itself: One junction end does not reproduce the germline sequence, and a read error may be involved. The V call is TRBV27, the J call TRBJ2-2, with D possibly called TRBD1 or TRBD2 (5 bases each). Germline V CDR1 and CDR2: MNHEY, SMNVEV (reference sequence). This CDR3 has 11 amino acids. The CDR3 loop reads CASIGHRGAVF. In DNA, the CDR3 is TGTGCCAGCATCGGACACCGGGGAGCTGTTTTT.

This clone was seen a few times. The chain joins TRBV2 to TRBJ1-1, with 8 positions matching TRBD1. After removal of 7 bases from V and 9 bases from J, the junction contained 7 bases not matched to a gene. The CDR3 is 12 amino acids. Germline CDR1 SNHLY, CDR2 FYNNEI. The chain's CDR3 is CASTGQASKAFF. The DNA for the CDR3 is TGTGCCAGCACGGGACAGGCTTCCAAAGCTTTCTTT.

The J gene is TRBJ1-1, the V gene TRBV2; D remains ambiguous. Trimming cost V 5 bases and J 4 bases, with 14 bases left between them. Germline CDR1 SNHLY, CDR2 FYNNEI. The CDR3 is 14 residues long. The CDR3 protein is CASSQPQRGTEAFF. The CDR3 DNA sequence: TGTGCCAGCAGTCAACCCCAACGGGGCACTGAAGCTTTCTTT.

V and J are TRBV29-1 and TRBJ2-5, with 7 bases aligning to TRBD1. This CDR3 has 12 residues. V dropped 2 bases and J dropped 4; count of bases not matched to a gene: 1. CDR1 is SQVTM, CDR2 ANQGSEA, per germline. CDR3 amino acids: CSVERGRETQYF. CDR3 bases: TGCAGCGTTGAAAGGGGGCGAGAGACCCAGTACTTC.

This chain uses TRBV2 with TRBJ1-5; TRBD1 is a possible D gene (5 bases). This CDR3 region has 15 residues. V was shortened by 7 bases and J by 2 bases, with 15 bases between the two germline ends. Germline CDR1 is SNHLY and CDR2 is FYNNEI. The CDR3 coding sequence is TGTGCCAGCACCGCCGGACAACCGGGCAATCAGCCCCAGCATTTT. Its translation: CASTAGQPGNQPQHF.